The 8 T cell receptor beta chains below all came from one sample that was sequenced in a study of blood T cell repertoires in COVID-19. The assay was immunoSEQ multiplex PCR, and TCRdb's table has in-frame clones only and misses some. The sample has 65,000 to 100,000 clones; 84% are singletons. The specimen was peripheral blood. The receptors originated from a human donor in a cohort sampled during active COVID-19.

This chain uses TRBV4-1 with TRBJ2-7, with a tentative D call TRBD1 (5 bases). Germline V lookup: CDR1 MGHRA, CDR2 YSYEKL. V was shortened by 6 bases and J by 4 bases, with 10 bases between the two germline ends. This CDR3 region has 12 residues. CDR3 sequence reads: CASRSSGYEQYF. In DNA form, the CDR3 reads TGCGCCAGCAGAAGTTCAGGGTACGAGCAGTACTTC.

CDR3 in DNA: TGTGCCAGCAATCTCTTGTCAGGGGATATCTATGGCTACACCTTC. It translates to CASNLLSGDIYGYTF. The V gene is TRBV6-5, the J gene TRBJ1-2; D may be TRBD1 (6 bases). The CDR3 runs to 15 residues. The V gene lost 7 bases and the J gene lost 4 bases, with 19 bases spanning the gap. Germline V gene sequence: CDR1 MNHEY, CDR2 SVGAGI.

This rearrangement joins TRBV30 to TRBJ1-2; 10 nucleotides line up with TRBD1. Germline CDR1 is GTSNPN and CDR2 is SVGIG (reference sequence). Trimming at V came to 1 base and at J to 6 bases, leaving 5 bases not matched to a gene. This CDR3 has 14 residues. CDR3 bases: TGTGCCTGGAGTGGGACAGGGGGTGGGGATGGCTACACCTTC. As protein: CAWSGTGGGDGYTF.

CDR3 sequence: CASSRIAGVNTGELFF. The CDR3 bases are TGTGCCAGCAGCCGCATAGCGGGGGTGAACACCGGGGAGCTGTTTTTT. The chain links TRBV7-3 to TRBJ2-2, with 9 bases identical to TRBD2. Germline values: CDR1 SGHTA, CDR2 FQGTGA. V dropped 5 bases and J dropped 1; count of bases not matched to a gene: 5. This CDR3 spans 16 amino acids.

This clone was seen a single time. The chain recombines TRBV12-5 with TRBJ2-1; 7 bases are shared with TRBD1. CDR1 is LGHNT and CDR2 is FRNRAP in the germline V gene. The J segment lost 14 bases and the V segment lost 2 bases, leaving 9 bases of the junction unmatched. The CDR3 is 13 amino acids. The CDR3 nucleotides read TGTGCTAGTGGTTTGCTTCGACAGGGTCGGGAGTTCTTC. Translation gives CASGLLRQGREFF.

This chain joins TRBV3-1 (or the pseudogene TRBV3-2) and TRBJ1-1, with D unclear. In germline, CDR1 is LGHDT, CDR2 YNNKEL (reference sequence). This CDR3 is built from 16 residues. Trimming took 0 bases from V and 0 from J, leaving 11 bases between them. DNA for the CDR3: TGTGCCAGCAGCCAAGATGGGCAGGTGATGAACACTGAAGCTTTCTTT. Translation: CASSQDGQVMNTEAFF.

CDR3 protein: CASSKENRLNTEAFF. CDR3 nucleotide sequence: TGTGCCAGCAGCAAAGAGAACAGGCTGAACACTGAAGCTTTCTTT. The V and J genes are TRBV21-1 and TRBJ1-1; the table calls TRBD1, which could not be checked here. TRBV21-1 has pseudogene status. The CDR3 runs to 15 residues.

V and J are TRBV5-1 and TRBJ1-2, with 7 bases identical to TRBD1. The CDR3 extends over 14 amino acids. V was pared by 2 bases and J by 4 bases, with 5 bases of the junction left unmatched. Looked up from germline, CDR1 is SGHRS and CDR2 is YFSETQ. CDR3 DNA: TGCGCCAGCAGCTTCAACTCAGGGGGCTATGGCTACACCTTC. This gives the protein CASSFNSGGYGYTF.